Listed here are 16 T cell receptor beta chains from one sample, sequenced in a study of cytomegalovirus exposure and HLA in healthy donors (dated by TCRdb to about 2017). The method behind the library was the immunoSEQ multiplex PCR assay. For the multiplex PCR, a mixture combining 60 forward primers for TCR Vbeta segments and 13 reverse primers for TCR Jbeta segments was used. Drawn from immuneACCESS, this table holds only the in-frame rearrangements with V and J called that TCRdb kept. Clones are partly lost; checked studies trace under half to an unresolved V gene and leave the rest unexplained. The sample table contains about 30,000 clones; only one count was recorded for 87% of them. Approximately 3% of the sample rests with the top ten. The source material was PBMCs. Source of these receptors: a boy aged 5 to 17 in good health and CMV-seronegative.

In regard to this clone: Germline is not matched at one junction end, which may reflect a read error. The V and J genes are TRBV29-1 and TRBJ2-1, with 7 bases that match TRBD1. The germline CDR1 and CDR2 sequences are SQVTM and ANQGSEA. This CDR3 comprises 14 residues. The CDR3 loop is CSGQGQSSYSEQFF. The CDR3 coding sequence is TGCAGCGGACAGGGACAGAGCTCCTACAGTGAGCAGTTCTTC.

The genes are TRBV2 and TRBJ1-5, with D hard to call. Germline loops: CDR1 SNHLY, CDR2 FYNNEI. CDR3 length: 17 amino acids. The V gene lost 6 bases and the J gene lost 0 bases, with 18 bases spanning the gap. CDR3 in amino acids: CASSHTRETYSNQPQHF. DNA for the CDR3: TGTGCCAGCAGCCACACCCGGGAGACCTATAGCAATCAGCCCCAGCATTTT.

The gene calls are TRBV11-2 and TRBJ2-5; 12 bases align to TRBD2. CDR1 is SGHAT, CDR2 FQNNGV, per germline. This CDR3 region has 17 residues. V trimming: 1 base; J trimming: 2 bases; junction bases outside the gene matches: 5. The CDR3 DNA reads TGTGCCAGCAGCTTAGGAACTAGCGGGGGGTTTCAAGAGACCCAGTACTTC. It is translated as CASSLGTSGGFQETQYF.

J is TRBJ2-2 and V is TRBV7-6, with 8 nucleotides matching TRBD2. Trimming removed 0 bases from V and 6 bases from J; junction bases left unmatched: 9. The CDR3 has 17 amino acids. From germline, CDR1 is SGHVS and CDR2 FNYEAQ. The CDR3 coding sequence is TGTGCCAGCAGCTTAGCCTCCGGGGGGGGGCTCCCCGGGGAGCTGTTTTTT. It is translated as CASSLASGGGLPGELFF.

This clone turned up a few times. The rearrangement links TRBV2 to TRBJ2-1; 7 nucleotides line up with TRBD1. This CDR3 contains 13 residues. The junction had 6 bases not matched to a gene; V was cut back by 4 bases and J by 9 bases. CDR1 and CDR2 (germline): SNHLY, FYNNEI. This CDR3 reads CASSGQGDGEQFF. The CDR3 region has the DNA TGTGCCAGCAGTGGACAGGGAGATGGTGAGCAGTTCTTC.

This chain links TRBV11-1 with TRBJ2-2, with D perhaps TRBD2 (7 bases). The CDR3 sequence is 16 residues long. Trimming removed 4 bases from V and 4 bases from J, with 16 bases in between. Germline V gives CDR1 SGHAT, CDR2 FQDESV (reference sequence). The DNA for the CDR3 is TGTGCCAGCAGCTCTGGGGGGGGGCTGAGCACCGGGGAGCTGTTTTTT. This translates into CASSSGGGLSTGELFF. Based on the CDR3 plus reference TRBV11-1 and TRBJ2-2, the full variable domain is EAEVAQSPRYKITEKSQAVAFWCDPISGHATLYWYRQILGQGPELLVQFQDESVVDDSQLPKDRFSAERLKGVDSTLKIQPAELGDSAMYLCASSSGGGLSTGELFFGEGSRLTVL.

The CDR3 spells CASSISPGTGGPVGYEQYF. CDR3 coding DNA: TGCGCCAGCAGCATTAGTCCCGGGACAGGGGGCCCCGTAGGCTACGAGCAGTACTTC. J is TRBJ2-7 and V is TRBV5-1, with 12 nucleotides matching TRBD1. CDR3 length: 19 amino acids. Looked up from germline, CDR1 is SGHRS and CDR2 is YFSETQ. The V segment lost 4 bases and the J segment 3 bases; nucleotides outside the gene matches: 17.

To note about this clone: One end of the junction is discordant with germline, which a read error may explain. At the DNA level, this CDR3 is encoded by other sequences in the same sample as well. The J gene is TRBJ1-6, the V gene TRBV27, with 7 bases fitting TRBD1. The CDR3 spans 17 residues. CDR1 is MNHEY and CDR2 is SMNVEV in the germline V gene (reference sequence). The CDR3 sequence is CASSPGQATSYNSPLHF. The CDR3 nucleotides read TGTGCCAGCAGCCCCGGACAGGCTACTTCCTATAATTCCCCCCTCCACTTT.

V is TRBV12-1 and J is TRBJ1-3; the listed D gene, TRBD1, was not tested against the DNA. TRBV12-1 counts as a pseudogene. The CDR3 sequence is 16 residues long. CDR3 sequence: CASSFAWQQAGNTIYF. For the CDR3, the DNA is TGTGCCAGCAGCTTTGCTTGGCAGCAGGCCGGAAACACCATATATTTT.

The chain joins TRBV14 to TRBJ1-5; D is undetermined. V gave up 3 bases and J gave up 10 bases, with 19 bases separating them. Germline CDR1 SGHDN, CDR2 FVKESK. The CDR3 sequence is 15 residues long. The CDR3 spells CASSHPGENFRPQHF. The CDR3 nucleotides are TGTGCCAGCAGCCACCCCGGGGAAAATTTCCGTCCCCAGCATTTT.

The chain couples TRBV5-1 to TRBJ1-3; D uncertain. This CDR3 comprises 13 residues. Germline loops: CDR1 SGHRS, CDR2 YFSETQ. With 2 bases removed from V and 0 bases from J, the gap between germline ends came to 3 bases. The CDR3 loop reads CASSFFSGNTIYF. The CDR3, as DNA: TGCGCCAGCAGCTTCTTCTCTGGAAACACCATATATTTT. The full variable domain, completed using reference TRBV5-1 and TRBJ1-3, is KAGVTQTPRYLIKTRGQQVTLSCSPISGHRSVSWYQQTPGQGLQFLFEYFSETQRNKGNFPGRFSGRQFSNSRSEMNVSTLELGDSALYLCASSFFSGNTIYFGEGSWLTVV.

DNA for the CDR3: TGCGCCAGCAGCTTGTACCCGGGAACCTACGAGCAGTACTTC. It translates to CASSLYPGTYEQYF. The chain couples TRBV5-1 to TRBJ2-7; maybe TRBD2 (5 bases). Per germline, CDR1 SGHRS and CDR2 YFSETQ. The V end lost 1 base, the J end lost 2 bases, and 10 bases lay between the germline ends. The CDR3 runs to 14 residues. The whole variable domain, filled in from reference TRBV5-1 and TRBJ2-7, reads KAGVTQTPRYLIKTRGQQVTLSCSPISGHRSVSWYQQTPGQGLQFLFEYFSETQRNKGNFPGRFSGRQFSNSRSEMNVSTLELGDSALYLCASSLYPGTYEQYFGPGTRLTVT.

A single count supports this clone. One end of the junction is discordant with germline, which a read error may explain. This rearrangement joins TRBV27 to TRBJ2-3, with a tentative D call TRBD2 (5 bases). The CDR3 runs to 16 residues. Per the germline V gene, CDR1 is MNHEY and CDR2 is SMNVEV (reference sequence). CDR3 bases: TGTGCCAGCAGTTTATCGCTGGGGTCTAGCACAGATACGCAATATTTT. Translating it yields CASSLSLGSSTDTQYF.

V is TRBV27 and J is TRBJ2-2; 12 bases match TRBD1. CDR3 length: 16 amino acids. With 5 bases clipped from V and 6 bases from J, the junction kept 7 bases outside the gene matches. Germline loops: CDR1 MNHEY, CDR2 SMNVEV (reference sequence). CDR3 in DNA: TGTGCCAGCAGTCCGCTGGGGACAGGGGGCCCCGGGGAGCTGTTTTTT. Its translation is CASSPLGTGGPGELFF.

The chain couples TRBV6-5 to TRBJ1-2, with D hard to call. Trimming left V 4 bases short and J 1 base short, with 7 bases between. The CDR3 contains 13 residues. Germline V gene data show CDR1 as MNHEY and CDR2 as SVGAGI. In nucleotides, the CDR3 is TGTGCCAGCAGTTCGGGTTATAACTATGGCTACACCTTC. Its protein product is CASSSGYNYGYTF.

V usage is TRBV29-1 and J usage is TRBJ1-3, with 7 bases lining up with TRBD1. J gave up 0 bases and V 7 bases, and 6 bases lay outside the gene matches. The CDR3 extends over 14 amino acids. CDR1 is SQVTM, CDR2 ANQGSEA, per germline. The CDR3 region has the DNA TGCAGCGCCTCGACAGGGATCTCTGGAAACACCATATATTTT. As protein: CSASTGISGNTIYF.